Sequencing of this T cell receptor beta chain was carried out in a study of cytomegalovirus exposure and HLA in healthy donors. Study observations and caveats: Sequencing depth roughly uniform across donors was assumed in presence/absence analyses.

Note on this clone: As yet, its antigen is unknown.

Primers for the PCR totalled 60 Vbeta and 13 Jbeta. In the source study's methods: An analysis that came later counted approximately 76 million unique TCR beta chains, some 11 million shared. The assay was immunoSEQ multiplex PCR, and TCRdb's table has in-frame clones only and misses some. V and J calls and clone size follow that table, whereas D and trimming were derived from the DNA. The data contain roughly 95,000 clones, 76% of them singletons. This CDR3 is built from 13 residues. Per germline, CDR1 ENHRY and CDR2 SYGVKD. The germline V and J ends were trimmed by 4 bases and 4 bases, with 11 bases remaining between them.

The sample was PBMCs. V and J are TRBV10-3 and TRBJ2-7, with D possibly being TRBD1 (6 bases). The sequence derives from a man aged 30 to 45 in good health and CMV-seropositive. Here the CDR3 reads CAISVRDTYEQYF. The CDR3 coding sequence is TGTGCCATCAGTGTCCGGGACACTTACGAGCAGTACTTC.